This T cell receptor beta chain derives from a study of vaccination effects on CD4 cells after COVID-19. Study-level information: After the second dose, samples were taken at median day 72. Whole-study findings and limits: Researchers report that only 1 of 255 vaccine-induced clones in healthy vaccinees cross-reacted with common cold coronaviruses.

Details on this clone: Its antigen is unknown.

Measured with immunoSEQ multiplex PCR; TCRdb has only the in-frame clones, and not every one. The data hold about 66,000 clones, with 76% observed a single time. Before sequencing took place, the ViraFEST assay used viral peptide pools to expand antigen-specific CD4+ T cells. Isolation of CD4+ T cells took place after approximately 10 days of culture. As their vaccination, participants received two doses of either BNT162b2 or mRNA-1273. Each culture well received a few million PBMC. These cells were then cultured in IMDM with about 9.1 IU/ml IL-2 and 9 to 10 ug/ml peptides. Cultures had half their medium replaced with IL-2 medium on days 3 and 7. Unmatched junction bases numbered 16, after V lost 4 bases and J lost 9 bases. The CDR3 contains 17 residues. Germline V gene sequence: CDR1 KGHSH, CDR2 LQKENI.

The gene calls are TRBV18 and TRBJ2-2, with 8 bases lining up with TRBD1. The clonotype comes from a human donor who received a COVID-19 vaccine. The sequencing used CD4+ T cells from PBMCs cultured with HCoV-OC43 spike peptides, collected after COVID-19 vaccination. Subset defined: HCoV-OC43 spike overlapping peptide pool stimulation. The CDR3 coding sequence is TGTGCCAGCTCACTCACCATCCGGGACAGGCCATCTCGGGAGCTGTTTTTT. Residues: CASSLTIRDRPSRELFF.